Presented here are 23 T cell receptor beta chains from one specimen sequenced in a study of beta chain features in type 1 diabetes. Study results and limitations: Shortening of TCRB CDR3s, moderate but significant, appeared in all four CD4+ subsets of Type 1 diabetes patients.

Every bit of the isolated RNA underwent reverse transcription, so sequencing read expressed TCRB transcripts. Sequenced by immunoSEQ multiplex PCR; TCRdb stores in-frame clones only, minus some. The profile shows about 660,000 clones, about an eighth of them singletons. These receptors have no known antigen. Source material: naive CD4+ T cells from blood. Receptors were obtained from a man aged 18-30 years with type 1 diabetes.

This clone has just a few counts. The chain employs TRBV9 and TRBJ2-7; 7 bases map to TRBD2. V was pared by 2 bases and J by 6 bases, with 8 bases of the junction left unmatched. CDR3 length: 14 residues. Germline CDR1 and CDR2: SGDLS and YYNGEE. The chain's CDR3 is CASSVVPTGGEQYF. The CDR3, as DNA: TGTGCCAGCAGCGTCGTCCCGACGGGGGGCGAGCAGTACTTC.

This clone came up a few times. The chain recombines TRBV5-6 with TRBJ2-6; TRBD1 might be the D (5 bases). Per the germline V gene, CDR1 is SGHDT and CDR2 is YYEEEE. The CDR3 is made up of 17 amino acids. V was shortened by 3 bases and J by 2 bases, with 15 bases between the two germline ends. Here the CDR3 DNA reads TGTGCCAGCAGCTCTTTTCTCCAGGGAACTGGGGCCAACGTCCTGACTTTC. It is translated as CASSSFLQGTGANVLTF.

The rearrangement uses TRBV29-1 and TRBJ1-1; D unclear. V was pared by 4 bases and J by 4 bases, with 13 bases between. Germline V gives CDR1 SQVTM, CDR2 ANQGSEA. This CDR3 is built from 13 residues. As DNA, the CDR3 is TGCAGCGTTGCGCGTCCCTTCGGCACTGAAGCTTTCTTT. Translating gives CSVARPFGTEAFF.

V is TRBV7-2 and J is TRBJ2-7, with 13 bases matching TRBD2. Germline CDR1 and CDR2: SGHTA and FQGNSA. Trimming cost V 5 bases and J 2 bases; bases outside gene matches: 3. The CDR3 has 15 residues. CDR3 DNA sequence: TGTGCCAGCAGCCGACTAGCGGGAGGACCCTACGAGCAGTACTTC. Amino acids: CASSRLAGGPYEQYF.

This clone showed up just a few times. J is TRBJ2-7 and V is TRBV4-1; 7 bases agree with TRBD1. Germline-derived CDR1 and CDR2 are MGHRA and YSYEKL. V dropped 1 base and J dropped 3; count of bases not matched to a gene: 3. The CDR3 runs 14 residues. This CDR3 is CASSQGTGIYEQYF. CDR3 in DNA: TGCGCCAGCAGCCAAGGGACAGGAATCTACGAGCAGTACTTC.

This clone was recorded a few times. The rearrangement joins TRBV7-9 to TRBJ2-1, with TRBD2 matching over 10 bases. J was trimmed by 8 bases and V by 5 bases; bases with no gene match: 9. Germline V gives CDR1 SEHNR, CDR2 FQNEAQ (reference sequence). CDR3 length: 15 residues. CDR3 DNA sequence: TGTGCCAGCAGCATACATAGCGGGAGGAAAGATGAGCAGTTCTTC. It yields the protein CASSIHSGRKDEQFF. Supplemented by reference TRBV7-9 and TRBJ2-1, the full variable domain reads DTGVSQNPRHKITKRGQNVTFRCDPISEHNRLYWYRQTLGQGPEFLTYFQNEAQLEKSRLLSDRFSAERPKGSFSTLEIQRTEQGDSAMYLCASSIHSGRKDEQFFGPGTRLTVL.

J is TRBJ2-6 and V is TRBV5-4; no clear D. Trimming pared 0 bases from V and 2 bases from J, leaving 6 bases between. The CDR3 loop spans 15 amino acids. Germline V gives CDR1 SGHNT, CDR2 YYREEE (reference sequence). Here the CDR3 reads CASSLGGTGANVLTF. The CDR3 coding sequence is TGTGCCAGCAGCTTGGGGGGAACTGGGGCCAACGTCCTGACTTTC.

This clone was detected only a few times. The chain joins TRBV19 to TRBJ1-2; TRBD1 might be the D (5 bases). Germline CDR1 reads LNHDA; CDR2 reads SQIVND (reference sequence). V was trimmed by 6 bases and J by 0 bases, leaving 17 bases between them. The CDR3 runs to 16 residues. For the CDR3, the DNA is TGTGCCAGTAGAACAATCCGGGACGGAGCTAACTATGGCTACACCTTC. This encodes CASRTIRDGANYGYTF.

The chain is built from TRBV4-3 and TRBJ1-3; tentatively, D is TRBD1 (6 bases). The germline CDR1 and CDR2 sequences are LGHNA and YSLEER. V lost 1 base to trimming and J lost 4 bases, with 8 bases between them. The CDR3 has 14 residues. The CDR3 region has the DNA TGCGCCAGCAGCCAAGGAACAGGGGGAAACACCATATATTTT. Translation gives CASSQGTGGNTIYF.

This clone appeared a few times. V gene TRBV9 combines with J gene TRBJ2-7; D unresolved. The CDR3 length is 14 residues. The V gene lost 5 bases and the J gene lost 4 bases, with 16 bases spanning the gap. From germline, CDR1 is SGDLS and CDR2 YYNGEE. CDR3 protein: CASSVDVGIYEQYF. In nucleotides, the CDR3 is TGTGCCAGCAGTGTCGATGTGGGGATTTACGAGCAGTACTTC. Full variable domain (remainder filled in from reference TRBV9 and TRBJ2-7): DSGVTQTPKHLITATGQRVTLRCSPRSGDLSVYWYQQSLDQGLQFLIQYYNGEERAKGNILERFSAQQFPDLHSELNLSSLELGDSALYFCASSVDVGIYEQYFGPGTRLTVT.

This rearrangement joins TRBV5-1 to TRBJ1-4; D ambiguous. The V gene lost 0 bases and the J gene lost 4 bases, with 10 bases spanning the gap. The germline CDR1 and CDR2 sequences are SGHRS and YFSETQ. The CDR3 extends over 15 amino acids. The CDR3 DNA follows: TGCGCCAGCAGCTTGGCCGCGGGTTTTAATGAAAAACTGTTTTTT. Protein sequence: CASSLAAGFNEKLFF.

This clone was detected a few times. The chain combines TRBV6-5 with TRBJ1-1, with D possibly matching TRBD1 (6 bases). Germline V gives CDR1 MNHEY, CDR2 SVGAGI. CDR3 length: 16 amino acids. The V gene lost 2 bases and the J gene lost 0 bases, with 13 bases spanning the gap. The CDR3 loop is CASSYGGNLMNTEAFF. The CDR3 region has the DNA TGTGCCAGCAGTTACGGGGGCAACCTCATGAACACTGAAGCTTTCTTT.

This clone was seen a handful of times. The rearrangement uses TRBV7-3 and TRBJ2-7, with D uncertain. The V end lost 1 base, the J end lost 5 bases, and 9 bases lay between the germline ends. This CDR3 region has 13 residues. The V gene's germline CDR1 is SGHTA and CDR2 FQGTGA. The DNA for the CDR3 is TGTGCCAGCAGCTTAAGCAGCCGGGACGAGCAGTACTTC. As protein: CASSLSSRDEQYF.

This clone was found a few times. The chain employs TRBV27 and TRBJ2-5; 10 positions match TRBD1. J lost 4 bases, V lost 0 bases, and 2 bases had no gene match. Germline V gene data show CDR1 as MNHEY and CDR2 as SMNVEV (reference sequence). The CDR3 spans 15 residues. The CDR3 DNA reads TGTGCCAGCAGTTTATCGGGACAGGGGTCAGAGACCCAGTACTTC. The encoded protein is CASSLSGQGSETQYF.

This clone showed up just a few times. The chain carries TRBV29-1 and TRBJ1-5; 8 nucleotides line up with TRBD1. The CDR3 loop spans 15 amino acids. With V trimmed by 4 bases and J by 7 bases, 12 bases remained unmatched. Germline CDR1 and CDR2: SQVTM and ANQGSEA. For the CDR3, the DNA is TGCAGCGTTGCCCCCTCGACAGGGGAGGGACAGCCCCAGCATTTT. Its translation is CSVAPSTGEGQPQHF.

The rearrangement joins TRBV7-2 to TRBJ2-3, with 7 bases identical to TRBD2. Germline CDR1 reads SGHTA; CDR2 reads FQGNSA. With 5 bases clipped from V and 0 bases from J, the junction kept 14 bases outside the gene matches. This CDR3 has 18 residues. Here the CDR3 reads CASSPAPLTSLSTDTQYF. The CDR3 coding sequence is TGTGCCAGCAGCCCCGCCCCCCTGACTAGCCTGAGCACAGATACGCAGTATTTT.

The J gene is TRBJ2-1, the V gene TRBV15, with D unclear. Trimming shortened V by 0 bases and J by 8 bases, and 8 bases separated the two germline ends. CDR1 is LNHNV and CDR2 is YYDKDF in the germline V gene (reference sequence). There are 13 residues in the CDR3. The CDR3 here is CATSRDLGDEQFF. CDR3 DNA: TGTGCCACCAGCAGAGATCTCGGAGATGAGCAGTTCTTC. Full variable domain (remainder filled in from reference TRBV15 and TRBJ2-1): DAMVIQNPRYQVTQFGKPVTLSCSQTLNHNVMYWYQQKSSQAPKLLFHYYDKDFNNEADTPDNFQSRRPNTSFCFLDIRSPGLGDTAMYLCATSRDLGDEQFFGPGTRLTVL.

This chain links TRBV10-2 with TRBJ2-5; D is unclear. Germline CDR1 and CDR2: WSHSY and SAAADI. CDR3 length: 12 amino acids. The V end was cut by 4 bases, the J end by 5 bases, with 8 bases between. CDR3 bases: TGCGCCAGCAGTGCCTCCGAGGAGACCCAGTACTTC. It is translated as CASSASEETQYF.

This clone was observed a few times. The rearrangement joins TRBV25-1 to TRBJ2-2; 10 nucleotides match TRBD1. Germline lookup yields CDR1 MGHDK and CDR2 SYGVNS. This CDR3 spans 16 amino acids. Germline trimming cut 4 bases from V and 4 bases from J; bases unmatched to any gene: 6. The CDR3 sequence is CASSVTGTGATGELFF. As DNA, the CDR3 is TGTGCCAGCAGTGTCACCGGGACAGGGGCCACCGGGGAGCTGTTTTTT.

The rearrangement uses TRBV7-9 and TRBJ2-7; TRBD2 aligns across 11 bases. V was clipped by 5 bases and J by 4 bases; unmatched bases: 7. The CDR3 is 15 amino acids. Germline V CDR1 and CDR2: SEHNR, FQNEAQ (reference sequence). The CDR3 loop reads CASSGLAGPEYEQYF. The CDR3 DNA sequence: TGTGCCAGCAGCGGACTAGCGGGCCCCGAATACGAGCAGTACTTC.

This clone was seen a few times. The rearrangement links TRBV28 to TRBJ1-1, with TRBD1 matching over 8 bases. The CDR3 runs to 15 residues. V trimming: 8 bases; J trimming: 3 bases; junction bases outside the gene matches: 11. Germline-derived CDR1 and CDR2 are MDHEN and SYDVKM. The CDR3 region is CASGPTQGAYTEAFF. In DNA, the CDR3 is TGTGCCAGCGGCCCCACCCAGGGGGCTTACACTGAAGCTTTCTTT.

J is TRBJ2-3 and V is TRBV5-4; 10 nucleotides agree with TRBD2. This CDR3 has 18 residues. Per the germline V gene, CDR1 is SGHNT and CDR2 is YYREEE (reference sequence). The trim removed 4 bases at V and 3 bases at J, leaving 14 bases unmatched. DNA for the CDR3: TGTGCCAGCAGCCCCAGTGCGCTAGCGGGGGTTGCGACAGATACGCAGTATTTT. Its translation is CASSPSALAGVATDTQYF. Full variable domain (remainder filled in from reference TRBV5-4 and TRBJ2-3): ETGVTQSPTHLIKTRGQQVTLRCSSQSGHNTVSWYQQALGQGPQFIFQYYREEENGRGNFPPRFSGLQFPNYSSELNVNALELDDSALYLCASSPSALAGVATDTQYFGPGTRLTVL.

The chain carries TRBV5-1 and TRBJ1-4; TRBD1 matches at 7 bases. From germline, CDR1 is SGHRS and CDR2 YFSETQ. The CDR3 is 16 amino acids. Germline trimming cut 2 bases from V and 1 base from J; bases unmatched to any gene: 5. The CDR3 DNA sequence: TGCGCCAGCAGCTTCCAGAGACAGGGAACTAATGAAAAACTGTTTTTT. The encoded protein is CASSFQRQGTNEKLFF.